This note documents a single T cell receptor (beta chain) sequence. The antigen remains undetermined. The data derive from a study of shared clonotypes between healthy human individuals. Overall study context: CD4 naive and memory got three plates each, CD8 naive two, CD8 memory one.

CDR1 is MGHRA, CDR2 YSYEKL, per germline. This CDR3 region has 17 residues. Trimming cost V 1 base and J 1 base, with 11 bases left between them. Findings of the study overall: The genetic and exposure-history diversity represented was limited by few donors. Clonotype sharing across several donors was observed for roughly 5% of naive CD4 clonotypes.

Some clones are missing from TCRdb's copy, which holds only in-frame ones; the method was immunoSEQ multiplex PCR. Of about 710,000 clones listed, 73% are singletons. This receptor was taken from a woman aged 25 to 39 in good health. The sequenced sample consisted of memory CD4+ T cells sorted from blood. Subset defined: CD45RA-negative fraction. The gene calls are TRBV4-1 and TRBJ2-6; possibly TRBD1 for D (6 bases). This CDR3 is CASSQGTGRSGANVLTF. CDR3 coding DNA: TGCGCCAGCAGCCAAGGAACAGGGCGGTCTGGGGCCAACGTCCTGACTTTC.